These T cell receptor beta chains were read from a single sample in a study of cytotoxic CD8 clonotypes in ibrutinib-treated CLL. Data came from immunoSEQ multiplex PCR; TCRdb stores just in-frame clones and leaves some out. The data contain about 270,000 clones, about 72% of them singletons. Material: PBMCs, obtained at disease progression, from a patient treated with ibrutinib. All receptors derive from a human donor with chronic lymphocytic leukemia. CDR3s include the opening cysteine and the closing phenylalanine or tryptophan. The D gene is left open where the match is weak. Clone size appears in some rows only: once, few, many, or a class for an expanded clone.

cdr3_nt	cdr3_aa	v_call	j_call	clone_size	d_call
TGTGCCAGCAGCTTGACAGGCCCAGGGACCCAGTACTTC	CASSLTGPGTQYF	TRBV11-3	TRBJ2-5	.	.
TGTGCCAGCAGCATCTGGACAGGGGAAAATCAGCCCCAGCATTTT	CASSIWTGENQPQHF	TRBV7-2	TRBJ1-5	.	TRBD1
TGTGCCAGCAGTTCGGGACAGGGGGGCTATGGCTACACCTTC	CASSSGQGGYGYTF	TRBV11-2	TRBJ1-2	.	TRBD1
TGCGCCAGCAGCCCTGTAGCGGGAAGCTACGAGCAGTACTTC	CASSPVAGSYEQYF	TRBV4-3	TRBJ2-7	.	TRBD2
TGCAGCGTTGGAGAGGGTACGCAGTATTTT	CSVGEGTQYF	TRBV29-1	TRBJ2-3	.	.
TGCAGCGCCACGTCCAGGGACAGGGGTTACGGTGAGCAGTTCTTC	CSATSRDRGYGEQFF	TRBV29-1	TRBJ2-1	.	TRBD1
TGTGCCAGCAGCACAGACGTAGGAAACACCATATATTTT	CASSTDVGNTIYF	TRBV7-6	TRBJ1-3	.	.
TGTGCCAGCATTCGGGACAGGGCCACCGGGGAGCTGTTTTTT	CASIRDRATGELFF	TRBV28	TRBJ2-2	.	TRBD1
TGTGCCAGCATTGTGGTTAGCGGGGGGTCCCCCACAGATACGCAGTATTTT	CASIVVSGGSPTDTQYF	TRBV2	TRBJ2-3	.	TRBD2
TGTGCCACCAGCGGGACAGGGGTGACAGATACGCAGTATTTT	CATSGTGVTDTQYF	TRBV15	TRBJ2-3	.	TRBD1
TGTGCCAGCAGAAAAATACAGGCCTCTGGTGAAAAACTGTTTTTT	CASRKIQASGEKLFF	TRBV7-9	TRBJ1-4	few	.
TGTGCCAGCAGCTTACAGAACAGGGGTCTAGACGAGCAGTACTTC	CASSLQNRGLDEQYF	TRBV5-5	TRBJ2-7	.	TRBD1
TGCAGTGCTTCAGGGTTGTCGGGAGCTTTCTTT	CSASGLSGAFF	TRBV20-1	TRBJ1-1	.	.
TGTGCCAGTAGTACTCGGACAGGGAGGAACAATCAGCCCCAGCATTTT	CASSTRTGRNNQPQHF	TRBV19	TRBJ1-5	.	TRBD1
TGTGCCAGCACGCGGGAGAGTCCTAACTATGGCTACACCTTC	CASTRESPNYGYTF	TRBV11-2	TRBJ1-2	.	.
TGTGCCAGCGGAAGTAATGAGCAGTTCTTC	CASGSNEQFF	TRBV6-4	TRBJ2-1	.	.
TGTGCCAGCAGAAGAGCGGGGGGGACCTACAATGAGCAGTTCTTC	CASRRAGGTYNEQFF	TRBV27	TRBJ2-1	.	TRBD2
TGCAGCGTTGAAAATTATACAGGGAGAGAGACCCAGTACTTC	CSVENYTGRETQYF	TRBV29-1	TRBJ2-5	once	.
TGCGCCAGCAGCCAAGGGGTGGGGCGGCAGCCCCAGCATTTT	CASSQGVGRQPQHF	TRBV4-1	TRBJ1-5	.	.
TGCGCCAGCAGCTTGTATGGAGGCGGGATCTACGAGCAGTACTTC	CASSLYGGGIYEQYF	TRBV5-1	TRBJ2-7	.	.
TGTGCCAGCAGCTCGATGACCTACGAGCAGTACTTC	CASSSMTYEQYF	TRBV5-6	TRBJ2-7	.	.
TGCGCCAGCAGCCCGACAGGGGGCAATCAGCCCCAGCATTTT	CASSPTGGNQPQHF	TRBV4-1	TRBJ1-5	few	TRBD1
TGCAGCGTTTCCCCCGGTGTACAGCAGTTCTTC	CSVSPGVQQFF	TRBV29-1	TRBJ2-1	.	.
TGTGCCAGTAGTATAGACTCCCCCTATCGCGAGCAGTACTTC	CASSIDSPYREQYF	TRBV19	TRBJ2-7	.	.
TGTGCCAGCAGTGAAGAGGGGGGGGTACGGCTCCTCTATGGCTACACCTTC	CASSEEGGVRLLYGYTF	TRBV2	TRBJ1-2	.	.
TGTGCCAGCAGCCAAAGGCACTCTGGAAACACCATATATTTT	CASSQRHSGNTIYF	TRBV14	TRBJ1-3	.	.
TGTGCCAGTACTCTGGGACGGCATAGCAATCAGCCCCAGCATTTT	CASTLGRHSNQPQHF	TRBV19	TRBJ1-5	few	.
TGTGCCAGCAGCCTGGACAGGACAAACTACGGCTCTGGAAACACCATATATTTT	CASSLDRTNYGSGNTIYF	TRBV7-2	TRBJ1-3	.	TRBD1
TGTGCCAGCAGTCGGGATCAGGAAGCTTTCTTT	CASSRDQEAFF	TRBV6-1	TRBJ1-1	.	.
TGTGCCAGCAGCTCGAACCGCCGCCCTAGCGGGAGATGGAATGAGCAGTTCTTC	CASSSNRRPSGRWNEQFF	TRBV11-2	TRBJ2-1	.	TRBD2
TGCAGCGTTGAAGGACGTTTGGGACTAGCGGGGGATAACAATGAGCAGTTCTTC	CSVEGRLGLAGDNNEQFF	TRBV29-1	TRBJ2-1	.	TRBD2